The sample holds one count of the clone carrying this T cell receptor beta chain. The antigen remains undetermined. Trimming took 3 bases from V and 5 from J, leaving 4 bases between them. CDR3 length: 10 residues. CDR1 is SQVTM and CDR2 is ANQGSEA in the germline V gene. This specimen comes from a study of PD-1 blockade in classical Hodgkin lymphoma. Study findings and constraints: By C4D1, diversity of CD4+ TCRs had risen significantly, whereas that of CD8+ TCRs had not. Newly diagnosed and completely responding patients shared comparable baseline diversity.

Each patient relapsed following autologous stem cell transplantation, and prior brentuximab vedotin exposure differed. TCRdb keeps only in-frame clones here, not all; method: immunoSEQ multiplex PCR. The table includes tens of thousands of clones, 88% detected once. The source of this sequence is a human donor with classical Hodgkin lymphoma. Sequences were derived from peripheral blood mononuclear cells (PBMCs), sampled before the second cycle of nivolumab. The chain uses TRBV29-1 and TRBJ1-1; no clear D gene. CDR3: CSVEYTEAFF. DNA for the CDR3: TGCAGCGTTGAGTATACTGAAGCTTTCTTT.